The 30 T cell receptor beta chains given below trace back to one sample, sequenced in a study of cytomegalovirus exposure and HLA in healthy donors. Use of 60 Vbeta and 13 Jbeta primers characterized the PCR. Produced via immunoSEQ multiplex PCR; TCRdb's table is partial and in-frame only. The data show 100,000 to 150,000 clones, over 75% seen once. The sample comprised PBMCs. Source of these receptors: a woman between 40 and 55 years old in good health and CMV-seropositive.

The rearrangement links TRBV7-3 to TRBJ2-5; 10 bases fit TRBD1. Germline CDR1 reads SGHTA; CDR2 reads FQGTGA. V lost 5 bases to trimming and J lost 5 bases; unmatched junction nucleotides: 8. This CDR3 contains 15 residues. The CDR3 DNA follows: TGTGCCAGCAGCCCGCGACAGGGGGCGCGGGAGACCCAGTACTTC. Translation gives CASSPRQGARETQYF.

This clone was seen just once. The CDR3 sequence is CASSPLVLATDTQYF. As DNA, the CDR3 is TGTGCCAGCAGCCCTTTGGTACTAGCCACAGATACGCAGTATTTT. This rearrangement joins TRBV7-2 to TRBJ2-3; D possibly corresponds to TRBD2 (6 bases). Germline CDR1 SGHTA, CDR2 FQGNSA. V was pared by 5 bases and J by 2 bases, with 14 bases between. The CDR3 totals 15 residues.

The chain couples TRBV28 to TRBJ2-3; 16 bases line up with TRBD2. The CDR3 length is 19 residues. Trimming at V came to 6 bases and at J to 5 bases, leaving 14 bases not matched to a gene. Per the germline V gene, CDR1 is MDHEN and CDR2 is SYDVKM. The CDR3 region is CASSGTSGRAPPRKDTQYF. CDR3 DNA sequence: TGTGCCAGCAGCGGGACTAGCGGGAGGGCCCCACCACGGAAAGATACGCAGTATTTT.

This rearrangement joins TRBV10-3 to TRBJ2-7; 9 bases line up with TRBD2. CDR3 length equals 17 residues. Trimming removed 4 bases from V and 4 bases from J; junction bases left unmatched: 14. Germline V gives CDR1 ENHRY, CDR2 SYGVKD. The CDR3 nucleotides are TGTGCCATCAGTGGACGACTAGCGGAGGGGCCCCTATACGAGCAGTACTTC. Protein sequence: CAISGRLAEGPLYEQYF.

This clone was found a few times. Here the CDR3 DNA reads TGTGCCAGTAGTTTCAGGGGCCCAACATCCATCAATGAGCAGTTCTTC. Its translation is CASSFRGPTSINEQFF. The V call is TRBV19, the J call TRBJ2-1; the D gene is possibly TRBD1 (6 bases). CDR1 LNHDA and CDR2 SQIVND come from the germline V gene (reference sequence). The CDR3 covers 16 residues. V was clipped by 5 bases and J by 6 bases, with 20 bases between them.

The V and J genes are TRBV28 and TRBJ2-5; a weak D match, TRBD1 (5 bases). Trimming cost V 7 bases and J 7 bases, with 16 bases left between them. There are 13 residues in the CDR3. The germline V gene has CDR1 MDHEN and CDR2 SYDVKM. CDR3 sequence reads: CASTSRTFGTQYF. In nucleotides, the CDR3 is TGTGCCAGCACCTCACGGACATTTGGGACCCAGTACTTC.

The gene calls are TRBV9 and TRBJ2-1, with TRBD2 matching over 7 bases. V dropped 0 bases and J dropped 12; count of bases not matched to a gene: 3. The CDR3 spans 12 residues. The germline CDR1 and CDR2 sequences are SGDLS and YYNGEE. This CDR3 is CASSVGRGVQFF. The CDR3, as DNA: TGTGCCAGCAGCGTAGGCCGGGGGGTGCAGTTCTTC.

The V and J genes are TRBV30 and TRBJ2-5; 9 bases map to TRBD1. V was pared by 0 bases and J by 1 base, with 3 bases of the junction left unmatched. The CDR3 runs to 15 residues. Germline CDR1 and CDR2: GTSNPN and SVGIG (reference sequence). The CDR3 loop is CAWSVRTGAQETQYF. The CDR3 DNA is TGTGCCTGGAGTGTCCGGACAGGGGCCCAAGAGACCCAGTACTTC.

This clone was observed a handful of times. The chain combines TRBV4-1 with TRBJ1-5; maybe TRBD1 (5 bases). Germline lookup yields CDR1 MGHRA and CDR2 YSYEKL. Trimming removed 0 bases at V and 6 bases at J, with 9 bases between. The CDR3 loop spans 14 amino acids. The CDR3 here is CASSQEGGTQPQHF. CDR3 coding DNA: TGCGCCAGCAGCCAAGAGGGGGGAACTCAGCCCCAGCATTTT.

V is TRBV5-1 and J is TRBJ2-2, with 8 bases lining up with TRBD1. Trimming removed 2 bases from V and 2 bases from J; junction bases left unmatched: 5. The germline V gene encodes CDR1 SGHRS and CDR2 YFSETQ. CDR3 length: 16 amino acids. The CDR3 DNA sequence: TGCGCCAGCAGCTTACCGGGACAGGCAAACACCGGGGAGCTGTTTTTT. Amino acids: CASSLPGQANTGELFF.

CDR3 sequence reads: CASSLAIGGTQYF. The CDR3 DNA reads as TGCGCCAGCAGCTTGGCGATTGGGGGCACCCAGTACTTC. J is TRBJ2-5 and V is TRBV5-1; possible D gene TRBD1, 6 bases. The V and J ends lost 0 bases and 8 bases respectively, with 11 bases between them. The germline V gene has CDR1 SGHRS and CDR2 YFSETQ. This CDR3 is built from 13 residues.

V gene TRBV21-1 combines with J gene TRBJ2-3; the D call in the table, TRBD2, was not verified against the DNA. TRBV21-1 is annotated as a pseudogene. This CDR3 has 19 amino acids. The CDR3 bases are TGTGCCAGCAGGACGGATCTAGCGGGGGCATCCCCCGCGGAAGATACGCAGTATTTT. Its translation is CASRTDLAGASPAEDTQYF.

This chain connects TRBV28 to TRBJ2-5; no clear D. CDR1 and CDR2 from the germline V gene are MDHEN and SYDVKM. CDR3 length: 10 residues. Deletions cut 10 bases from V and 1 base from J, with 4 bases between. In DNA, the CDR3 is TGTGCCACCGGCCAAGAGACCCAGTACTTC. It yields the protein CATGQETQYF.

V usage is TRBV10-1 and J usage is TRBJ2-7; 8 bases are a match to TRBD1. Per germline, CDR1 WNHNN and CDR2 SYGVQD (reference sequence). With 5 bases clipped from V and 7 bases from J, the junction kept 10 bases outside the gene matches. This CDR3 is 14 amino acids long. Here the CDR3 reads CASSSGTGMREQYF. CDR3 sequence (DNA): TGCGCCAGCAGTTCCGGGACAGGAATGCGTGAGCAGTACTTC.

The rearrangement links TRBV4-1 to TRBJ2-3; D is perhaps TRBD2 (7 bases). The CDR3 loop spans 17 amino acids. Trimming left V 1 base short and J 4 bases short, with 18 bases between. Germline CDR1 MGHRA, CDR2 YSYEKL. CDR3 in amino acids: CASSQVGGGGGADTQYF. CDR3 nucleotide sequence: TGCGCCAGCAGCCAAGTGGGAGGAGGGGGGGGCGCAGATACGCAGTATTTT.

This clone occurred once. The chain links TRBV18 to TRBJ1-5; D ambiguous. V lost 3 bases, J lost 4 bases, and 7 bases lay in between. CDR1 KGHSH and CDR2 LQKENI come from the germline V gene. This CDR3 is 13 amino acids long. DNA for the CDR3: TGTGCCAGCTCACCGGGGAGGAATCAGCCCCAGCATTTT. This encodes CASSPGRNQPQHF. Using reference TRBV18 and TRBJ1-5 for the parts outside the CDR3, the full variable domain is NAGVMQNPRHLVRRRGQEARLRCSPMKGHSHVYWYRQLPEEGLKFMVYLQKENIIDESGMPKERFSAEFPKEGPSILRIQQVVRGDSAAYFCASSPGRNQPQHFGDGTRLSIL.

The chain couples TRBV6-4 to TRBJ1-6; D is undetermined. CDR3 length: 13 amino acids. Germline V gene data show CDR1 as MRHNA and CDR2 as SNTAGT. Trimming cost V 2 bases and J 5 bases, with 4 bases left between them. CDR3 sequence (DNA): TGTGCCAGCAGTGACAGAGATAATTCACCCCTCCACTTT. This translates into CASSDRDNSPLHF.

The chain joins TRBV19 to TRBJ2-5, with TRBD1 matching 7 bases. V was clipped by 4 bases and J by 2 bases; unmatched bases: 1. This CDR3 region has 13 residues. Germline V lookup: CDR1 LNHDA, CDR2 SQIVND (reference sequence). CDR3 nucleotide sequence: TGTGCCAGTAGTAAGGGACAGCAAGAGACCCAGTACTTC. It translates to CASSKGQQETQYF.

The V and J genes are TRBV9 and TRBJ1-2, with TRBD1 identical over 9 bases. This CDR3 has 15 residues. The junction had 5 bases not matched to a gene; V was cut back by 4 bases and J by 1 base. From germline, CDR1 is SGDLS and CDR2 YYNGEE. In nucleotides, the CDR3 is TGTGCCAGCAGCTATGGGACAGGGAGTAACTATGGCTACACCTTC. This translates into CASSYGTGSNYGYTF.

The rearrangement joins TRBV19 to TRBJ1-1, with no clear D. Trimming cost V 5 bases and J 7 bases, with 14 bases left between them. The CDR3 contains 13 residues. Germline loops: CDR1 LNHDA, CDR2 SQIVND (reference sequence). Written as DNA, the CDR3 is TGTGCCAGTAGTGCCAGCGAAGGGAGTGAAGCTTTCTTT. This codes for CASSASEGSEAFF.

This chain links TRBV10-1 with TRBJ1-1, with D perhaps matching TRBD1 (6 bases). Trimming took off 0 bases at V and 5 bases at J, with 13 bases between the two ends. From germline, CDR1 is WNHNN and CDR2 SYGVQD (reference sequence). The CDR3 extends over 15 amino acids. CDR3 in DNA: TGCGCCAGCAGTGAGTCGCGGGGGCTGGGGACTGAAGCTTTCTTT. It encodes CASSESRGLGTEAFF.

The rearrangement uses TRBV5-4 and TRBJ2-3; 9 bases map to TRBD2. The V gene's germline CDR1 is SGHNT and CDR2 YYREEE (reference sequence). The CDR3 totals 15 residues. Trimming cost V 5 bases and J 4 bases; bases outside gene matches: 8. The CDR3: CASRREGQGPDTQYF. DNA of the CDR3: TGTGCCAGCAGGCGGGAGGGGCAGGGACCAGATACGCAGTATTTT.

The V gene is TRBV4-3, the J gene TRBJ1-1, with 9 bases identical to TRBD1. V lost 4 bases and J lost 2; bases outside the gene matches: 8. The CDR3 is 16 amino acids. Germline V CDR1 and CDR2: LGHNA, YSLEER. The CDR3 DNA sequence: TGCGCCAGCAGCCTACTACAGGGGGCGGATAACACTGAAGCTTTCTTT. As protein: CASSLLQGADNTEAFF.

J is TRBJ1-2 and V is TRBV29-1, with D possibly being TRBD1 (5 bases). V lost 6 bases, J lost 8 bases, and 10 bases lay in between. Germline V gene lookup returns CDR1 SQVTM and CDR2 ANQGSEA. The CDR3 spans 10 residues. This chain's CDR3 is CSVAGLGYTF. The CDR3 nucleotides read TGCAGCGTGGCAGGGTTAGGCTACACCTTC.

The chain carries TRBV6-5 and TRBJ2-7; 7 bases match TRBD2. Germline values: CDR1 MNHEY, CDR2 SVGAGI. The CDR3 extends over 16 amino acids. V was clipped by 0 bases and J by 4 bases; unmatched bases: 9. Written as DNA, the CDR3 is TGTGCCAGCAGTTACTCGTCTGGCGGGAGTTCTTACGAGCAGTACTTC. Its translation: CASSYSSGGSSYEQYF.

V usage is TRBV10-1 and J usage is TRBJ2-3; 7 bases line up with TRBD1. The germline gives CDR1 WNHNN, CDR2 SYGVQD (reference sequence). V shed 3 bases, J shed 4 bases, and the junction held 4 bases outside the gene matches. The CDR3 extends over 14 amino acids. The CDR3 DNA reads TGCGCCAGCAGTGACTCTGACAGGGCAGATACGCAGTATTTT. It is translated as CASSDSDRADTQYF.

The chain joins TRBV30 to TRBJ1-1; 8 bases agree with TRBD1. The V segment lost 3 bases and the J segment 5 bases; nucleotides outside the gene matches: 14. Germline-derived CDR1 and CDR2 are GTSNPN and SVGIG (reference sequence). This CDR3 is 16 amino acids long. The CDR3 reads CAWRGWAGGGGTEAFF. In DNA form, the CDR3 reads TGTGCCTGGAGGGGCTGGGCAGGGGGCGGAGGGACTGAAGCTTTCTTT.

The V and J genes are TRBV6-1 and TRBJ2-5; 8 nucleotides match TRBD1. The J call is doubtful: the DNA matches TRBJ2-7 better. The germline gives CDR1 MNHNS, CDR2 SASEGT. The CDR3 consists of 15 residues. CDR3 sequence reads: CASSEPGDRSYEQYF. The CDR3 nucleotides read TGTGCCAGCAGTGAACCCGGGGACAGGTCCTACGAGCAGTACTTC.

The V call is TRBV9, the J call TRBJ1-2; D remains ambiguous. Trimming removed 0 bases from V and 3 bases from J, with 12 bases in between. Per the germline V gene, CDR1 is SGDLS and CDR2 is YYNGEE. The CDR3 has 15 residues. The CDR3 is CASSVGNSPYYGYTF. The DNA of the CDR3 is TGTGCCAGCAGCGTAGGGAACAGCCCTTACTATGGCTACACCTTC.

The genes are TRBV4-1 and TRBJ1-6; a weak D match, TRBD1 (5 bases). Germline assignment: CDR1 MGHRA and CDR2 YSYEKL. Deletions cut 0 bases from V and 10 bases from J, with 13 bases between. The CDR3 contains 15 residues. The CDR3 DNA is TGCGCCAGCAGCCAAGATTGGGCGCAGGGATCACCCCTCCACTTT. Protein sequence: CASSQDWAQGSPLHF.